These 30 T cell receptor beta chains originate from one sample sequenced in a study of blood T cell repertoires in COVID-19 (dated by TCRdb to about 2020). Library generation was performed with the immunoSEQ multiplex PCR assay. The table was pulled from immuneACCESS by TCRdb, which kept in-frame rearrangements only. Such tables lose some clones; where checked, under half of the loss comes from unresolved V genes, and the rest has no known cause. The sample data list about 140,000 clones, and approximately 84% of these were observed just once. The biggest ten clones account for roughly 7.3% of the sample. Input material: peripheral blood. The source is a human donor in a cohort sampled during active COVID-19.

The CDR3 sequence is CASSLGLAVNTGELFF. The CDR3 DNA sequence: TGCGCCAGCAGCTTGGGACTAGCGGTTAACACCGGGGAGCTGTTTTTT. The chain couples TRBV5-1 to TRBJ2-2; 9 bases are a match to TRBD2. Germline lookup yields CDR1 SGHRS and CDR2 YFSETQ. CDR3 length: 16 amino acids. With V trimmed by 0 bases and J by 2 bases, 2 bases remained unmatched. Full variable domain (outside the CDR3, taken from reference TRBV5-1 and TRBJ2-2): KAGVTQTPRYLIKTRGQQVTLSCSPISGHRSVSWYQQTPGQGLQFLFEYFSETQRNKGNFPGRFSGRQFSNSRSEMNVSTLELGDSALYLCASSLGLAVNTGELFFGEGSRLTVL.

This CDR3 is CASSKGRAGDTEAFF. CDR3 in DNA: TGTGCCAGTAGTAAGGGCAGGGCGGGGGACACTGAAGCTTTCTTT. V and J are TRBV19 and TRBJ1-1; possibly TRBD1 for D (5 bases). Germline CDR1 reads LNHDA; CDR2 reads SQIVND (reference sequence). The V gene lost 4 bases and the J gene lost 3 bases, with 15 bases spanning the gap. The CDR3 sequence is 15 residues long.

V and J are TRBV4-2 and TRBJ2-1, with 10 bases matching TRBD1. V gave up 2 bases and J gave up 6 bases; unmatched junction bases: 10. The CDR3 totals 17 residues. From germline, CDR1 is LGHNA and CDR2 YNFKEQ. The CDR3 nucleotides read TGTGCCAGCAGCCAATTAGTCTCCGGGACAGGGGCCAATGAGCAGTTCTTC. Its protein is CASSQLVSGTGANEQFF.

The table lists this clone with a count of one. The rearrangement joins TRBV28 to TRBJ1-6; 10 nucleotides line up with TRBD1. Unmatched junction bases numbered 7, after V lost 7 bases and J lost 10 bases. This CDR3 region has 14 residues. CDR1 is MDHEN, CDR2 SYDVKM, per germline. CDR3 nucleotide sequence: TGTGCCAGCACCTCCGGGACAGGGGTCTCACCCCTCCACTTT. It translates to CASTSGTGVSPLHF.

This chain connects TRBV5-1 to TRBJ1-3, with unresolved D. This CDR3 comprises 15 residues. The V and J ends lost 0 bases and 2 bases respectively, with 9 bases between them. Germline CDR1 is SGHRS and CDR2 is YFSETQ. In nucleotides, the CDR3 is TGCGCCAGCAGCTTGGAGGCTGGGCCTGGAAACACCATATATTTT. This sequence encodes CASSLEAGPGNTIYF.

This sequence joins TRBV7-6 and TRBJ1-6, with TRBD1 matching over 8 bases. The CDR3 has 18 residues. The ends lost 1 base at V and 8 bases at J; junction bases unmatched: 13. Per germline, CDR1 SGHVS and CDR2 FNYEAQ. The CDR3 DNA reads TGTGCCAGCAGCTTAGTGGGGAGACAGGGGCGGCGTCATTCACCCCTCCACTTT. This encodes CASSLVGRQGRRHSPLHF.

The CDR3 loop reads CASSYSASGGTYTQYF. Here the CDR3 DNA reads TGTGCCAGCAGTTACTCAGCCAGCGGGGGGACCTATACGCAGTATTTT. This chain joins TRBV6-5 and TRBJ2-3, with 9 bases lining up with TRBD2. The CDR3 contains 16 residues. Germline V gives CDR1 MNHEY, CDR2 SVGAGI. V was clipped by 0 bases and J by 7 bases; unmatched bases: 8.

This sequence joins TRBV19 and TRBJ2-1; TRBD2 aligns across 9 bases. CDR3 length: 16 amino acids. Germline values: CDR1 LNHDA, CDR2 SQIVND (reference sequence). After removal of 8 bases from V and 0 bases from J, the junction contained 8 bases not matched to a gene. The CDR3 DNA follows: TGTGCCAGTCGAACCAGCGGGGGGCCCTCCTACAATGAGCAGTTCTTC. This sequence encodes CASRTSGGPSYNEQFF.

The chain is built from TRBV28 and TRBJ2-3; 8 positions agree with TRBD1. CDR3 size: 15 residues. Germline CDR1 is MDHEN and CDR2 is SYDVKM. The V segment lost 3 bases and the J segment 1 base; nucleotides outside the gene matches: 3. The CDR3 sequence: CASSFGTGRTDTQYF. DNA of the CDR3: TGTGCCAGCAGTTTCGGGACAGGTCGCACAGATACGCAGTATTTT.

The chain has TRBV5-1 and TRBJ2-2, with 12 bases that match TRBD2. In germline, CDR1 is SGHRS, CDR2 YFSETQ. Trimming cost V 2 bases and J 6 bases; bases outside gene matches: 2. The CDR3 consists of 15 residues. This CDR3 reads CASSFRTSGAGELFF. The DNA of the CDR3 is TGCGCCAGCAGCTTCCGGACTAGCGGGGCCGGGGAGCTGTTTTTT.

The chain links TRBV27 to TRBJ1-6, with unresolved D. CDR3 size: 15 residues. The germline gives CDR1 MNHEY, CDR2 SMNVEV (reference sequence). V was clipped by 6 bases and J by 10 bases, with 19 bases between them. CDR3 bases: TGTGCCAGCAGCCTTTCCGGAGCTGCCGAGTCACCCCTCCACTTT. Its translation: CASSLSGAAESPLHF.

The chain has TRBV19 and TRBJ2-6; TRBD1 matches at 7 bases. The CDR3 length is 17 residues. Trimming removed 2 bases from V and 1 base from J; junction bases left unmatched: 5. The germline V gene has CDR1 LNHDA and CDR2 SQIVND (reference sequence). The CDR3 DNA sequence: TGTGCCAGTAGTATACGAGGGGGCGGTTCTGGGGCCAACGTCCTGACTTTC. Residues: CASSIRGGGSGANVLTF.

This rearrangement joins TRBV5-4 to TRBJ2-5, with D perhaps TRBD1 (5 bases). The CDR3 consists of 14 residues. Deletions cut 2 bases from V and 7 bases from J, with 15 bases between. CDR1 is SGHNT and CDR2 is YYREEE in the germline V gene (reference sequence). Written as DNA, the CDR3 is TGTGCCAGCAGCTTTATAGAAGAAGGGGTGACCCAGTACTTC. This encodes CASSFIEEGVTQYF.

The chain employs TRBV3-1 (or the pseudogene TRBV3-2) and TRBJ2-7, with a possible D match to TRBD2 (7 bases). Germline V gene data show CDR1 as LGHDT and CDR2 as YNNKEL (reference sequence). V was pared by 7 bases and J by 3 bases, with 13 bases between. The CDR3 covers 13 residues. The CDR3 DNA sequence: TGTGCCAGCACCCGGGGAGGGGGCTACGAGCAGTACTTC. Its translation: CASTRGGGYEQYF.

The table lists this clone with a count of one. This chain connects TRBV7-9 to TRBJ2-1, with 10 bases that match TRBD1. CDR1 is SEHNR and CDR2 is FQNEAQ in the germline V gene (reference sequence). The CDR3 loop spans 19 amino acids. The ends lost 3 bases at V and 6 bases at J; junction bases unmatched: 17. In DNA, the CDR3 is TGTGCCAGCAGCTTTTCCGGGACAGGGGCCCACTCAAAAAGCAATGAGCAGTTCTTC. Its translation: CASSFSGTGAHSKSNEQFF.

The J gene is TRBJ2-4, the V gene TRBV5-4, with D possibly TRBD2 on 6 matching bases. The CDR3 extends over 15 amino acids. The V end lost 0 bases, the J end lost 4 bases, and 11 bases lay between the germline ends. Looked up from germline, CDR1 is SGHNT and CDR2 is YYREEE (reference sequence). The DNA for the CDR3 is TGTGCCAGCAGCTTGGCCGACGGACTAAAAAACATTCAGTACTTC. This gives the protein CASSLADGLKNIQYF.

V usage is TRBV3-1 (or the pseudogene TRBV3-2) and J usage is TRBJ1-5; the D is unclear. This CDR3 region has 16 residues. Looked up from germline, CDR1 is LGHDT and CDR2 is YNNKEL (reference sequence). With 0 bases removed from V and 2 bases from J, the gap between germline ends came to 11 bases. CDR3 loop: CASSQDHGSGNQPQHF. CDR3 coding DNA: TGTGCCAGCAGCCAAGATCACGGGTCGGGCAATCAGCCCCAGCATTTT.

CDR3: CASSPWGGENIQYF. DNA for the CDR3: TGTGCCAGCAGCCCCTGGGGGGGGGAAAACATTCAGTACTTC. The rearrangement links TRBV5-6 to TRBJ2-4; 7 bases are shared with TRBD2. The V gene's germline CDR1 is SGHDT and CDR2 YYEEEE. The CDR3 is made up of 14 amino acids. V lost 4 bases and J lost 5; bases outside the gene matches: 6.

The chain carries TRBV7-9 and TRBJ2-5, with 10 bases fitting TRBD1. Trimming removed 5 bases from V and 3 bases from J; junction bases left unmatched: 3. Germline CDR1 and CDR2: SEHNR and FQNEAQ (reference sequence). This CDR3 comprises 14 residues. CDR3 residues: CASSRGTGEETQYF. In DNA, the CDR3 is TGTGCCAGCAGCCGCGGGACAGGGGAAGAGACCCAGTACTTC.

The V and J genes are TRBV5-1 and TRBJ1-4; possible D gene TRBD1, 6 bases. CDR3 length equals 14 residues. From germline, CDR1 is SGHRS and CDR2 YFSETQ. The V gene lost 2 bases and the J gene lost 2 bases, with 7 bases spanning the gap. The CDR3 is CASSLQGTNEKLFF. The CDR3 DNA is TGCGCCAGCAGCTTACAGGGTACTAATGAAAAACTGTTTTTT.

The chain recombines TRBV19 with TRBJ1-5; 7 nucleotides line up with TRBD1. The CDR3 loop spans 13 amino acids. The V segment lost 6 bases and the J segment 4 bases; nucleotides outside the gene matches: 3. Germline values: CDR1 LNHDA, CDR2 SQIVND (reference sequence). As DNA, the CDR3 is TGTGCCAGTAGCGGGGACAGAAATCAGCCCCAGCATTTT. Translation gives CASSGDRNQPQHF.

In this sample, this clone turned up once. The genes are TRBV5-1 and TRBJ1-2; D is perhaps TRBD1 (5 bases). Trimming shortened V by 0 bases and J by 2 bases, and 17 bases separated the two germline ends. The germline V gene encodes CDR1 SGHRS and CDR2 YFSETQ. This CDR3 comprises 17 residues. The CDR3 DNA sequence: TGCGCCAGCAGCTTGGCCCTAGGAGGGGTGGCAAACTATGGCTACACCTTC. Encoded protein: CASSLALGGVANYGYTF.

The V gene is TRBV5-4, the J gene TRBJ2-2; TRBD1 aligns across 8 bases. This CDR3 spans 16 amino acids. CDR1 and CDR2 (germline): SGHNT, YYREEE (reference sequence). J was trimmed by 6 bases and V by 5 bases; bases with no gene match: 12. The CDR3 bases are TGTGCCAGCAGTTCCCGGCAGGGGGCTTTGGCCGGGGAGCTGTTTTTT. It encodes CASSSRQGALAGELFF.

The genes are TRBV7-9 and TRBJ2-3; 14 bases fit TRBD2. This CDR3 region has 18 residues. Germline trimming cut 5 bases from V and 6 bases from J; bases unmatched to any gene: 13. Germline loops: CDR1 SEHNR, CDR2 FQNEAQ (reference sequence). DNA of the CDR3: TGTGCCAGCAGCAAGGTGCGGGGACTAGCGGGGGCCGGGGATACGCAGTATTTT. Protein sequence: CASSKVRGLAGAGDTQYF. Filled out from reference TRBV7-9 and TRBJ2-3, the complete variable domain reads DTGVSQNPRHKITKRGQNVTFRCDPISEHNRLYWYRQTLGQGPEFLTYFQNEAQLEKSRLLSDRFSAERPKGSFSTLEIQRTEQGDSAMYLCASSKVRGLAGAGDTQYFGPGTRLTVL.

The chain combines TRBV5-1 with TRBJ2-7, with D unresolved. This CDR3 is 15 amino acids long. The germline CDR1 and CDR2 sequences are SGHRS and YFSETQ. Trimming took 7 bases from V and 7 from J, leaving 24 bases between them. The CDR3 protein is CASAPARSGPREQYF. In DNA form, the CDR3 reads TGCGCCAGCGCCCCAGCGAGGAGTGGTCCTCGTGAGCAGTACTTC.

The V and J genes are TRBV7-6 and TRBJ2-1; D is perhaps TRBD1 (7 bases). Trimming took off 5 bases at V and 4 bases at J, with 15 bases between the two ends. CDR1 is SGHVS, CDR2 FNYEAQ, per germline. The CDR3 runs to 15 residues. CDR3 sequence (DNA): TGTGCCAGCAGCCCCGGGGGACAGACGTACAATGAGCAGTTCTTC. This encodes CASSPGGQTYNEQFF.

The chain carries TRBV27 and TRBJ1-5; D is unclear. CDR1 is MNHEY, CDR2 SMNVEV, per germline (reference sequence). Deletions cut 5 bases from V and 0 bases from J, with 5 bases between. The CDR3 loop spans 13 amino acids. The CDR3 region is CASSEGSNQPQHF. The CDR3 DNA reads as TGTGCCAGCAGTGAGGGTAGCAATCAGCCCCAGCATTTT.

This rearrangement joins TRBV19 to TRBJ1-2; possible D gene TRBD1, 5 bases. Per the germline V gene, CDR1 is LNHDA and CDR2 is SQIVND (reference sequence). The V gene lost 5 bases and the J gene lost 8 bases, with 15 bases spanning the gap. The CDR3 is 13 residues long. For the CDR3, the DNA is TGTGCCAGTAGTGAAGGGAGGGGCGGCGGCTACACCTTC. Protein product: CASSEGRGGGYTF.

CDR3 DNA sequence: TGTGCCAGCAGCTTGATCCTTGGAGGGGGCCCCTACGAGCAGTACTTC. It specifies CASSLILGGGPYEQYF. The chain links TRBV7-9 to TRBJ2-7, with D perhaps matching TRBD1 (7 bases). Germline loops: CDR1 SEHNR, CDR2 FQNEAQ (reference sequence). The CDR3 consists of 16 residues. Trimming took off 3 bases at V and 2 bases at J, with 17 bases between the two ends. Using reference TRBV7-9 and TRBJ2-7 for the parts outside the CDR3, the full variable domain is DTGVSQNPRHKITKRGQNVTFRCDPISEHNRLYWYRQTLGQGPEFLTYFQNEAQLEKSRLLSDRFSAERPKGSFSTLEIQRTEQGDSAMYLCASSLILGGGPYEQYFGPGTRLTVT.

V usage is TRBV19 and J usage is TRBJ2-3, with unresolved D. In germline, CDR1 is LNHDA, CDR2 SQIVND (reference sequence). This CDR3 has 13 amino acids. Trimming took off 4 bases at V and 3 bases at J, with 8 bases between the two ends. The DNA for the CDR3 is TGTGCCAGTAGTACCCTTGAGACAGATACGCAGTATTTT. Translating it yields CASSTLETDTQYF.